This T cell receptor (beta chain) is drawn from a study of T cell clones after liver transplantation. Study information: Without induction therapy, subjects received standard immunosuppression until 12-24 months post-transplant.

CDR1 is SEHNR, CDR2 FQNEAQ, per germline (reference sequence). V lost 3 bases and J lost 6, with 8 bases in between. This CDR3 comprises 12 residues. The assay was immunoSEQ multiplex PCR, and TCRdb's table has in-frame clones only and misses some. The table lists 93,000 or so clones, around 84% of them singletons. This receptor was obtained from a human patient who received a liver transplant. Among the T cells, some may be from the graft donor. The rearrangement joins TRBV7-9 to TRBJ1-1, with a tentative D call TRBD1 (6 bases). The sample in question was CD4+ T cells from blood, obtained approximately 43 months after liver transplant. CDR3 nucleotides: TGTGCCAGCAGCTTGGCAGGGGCTGAAGCTTTCTTT. Its protein is CASSLAGAEAFF.